The next 30 T cell receptor beta chains were all read from a single sample in a study of OX40 agonist ivuxolimab in advanced cancers. Assay: immunoSEQ multiplex PCR; the TCRdb copy retains only in-frame clones and omits some. Of approximately 60,000 clones in the sample, 70% to 90% were seen once. This specimen consisted of CD4+ or CD8+ T cells sorted from blood, obtained in a trial of the OX40 agonist ivuxolimab. Receptor source: an adult with an advanced solid tumor such as melanoma, head and neck, liver or kidney cancer.

The CDR3 DNA follows: TGTGCCAGCTCAACCACCCCGGGGATGGATGGCTACACCTTC. It specifies CASSTTPGMDGYTF. The chain couples TRBV18 to TRBJ1-2; D gene unclear. This CDR3 has 14 residues. Germline CDR1 KGHSH, CDR2 LQKENI. V lost 5 bases to trimming and J lost 6 bases, with 16 bases between them. Full variable domain (rest looked up from reference TRBV18 and TRBJ1-2): NAGVMQNPRHLVRRRGQEARLRCSPMKGHSHVYWYRQLPEEGLKFMVYLQKENIIDESGMPKERFSAEFPKEGPSILRIQQVVRGDSAAYFCASSTTPGMDGYTFGSGTRLTVV.

Only a few counts were recorded for this clone. The chain is built from TRBV4-1 and TRBJ1-2; no definite D call. The V gene's germline CDR1 is MGHRA and CDR2 YSYEKL. V was shortened by 0 bases and J by 4 bases, with 24 bases between the two germline ends. The CDR3 covers 19 residues. The CDR3 loop reads CASSQDRVTSFNPLYGYTF. The CDR3 DNA follows: TGCGCCAGCAGCCAAGATCGCGTGACGTCGTTTAACCCTCTCTATGGCTACACCTTC.

This clone is a singleton in its sample. The V call is TRBV19, the J call TRBJ2-7; D might be TRBD1 (6 bases). The CDR3 loop spans 14 amino acids. V lost 5 bases and J 0 bases, leaving 11 bases between the germline ends. Germline CDR1 LNHDA, CDR2 SQIVND (reference sequence). The CDR3 sequence is CASSQQGASYEQYF. DNA of the CDR3: TGTGCCAGTAGTCAACAGGGAGCCTCCTACGAGCAGTACTTC. Filled out from reference TRBV19 and TRBJ2-7, the complete variable domain reads DGGITQSPKYLFRKEGQNVTLSCEQNLNHDAMYWYRQDPGQGLRLIYYSQIVNDFQKGDIAEGYSVSREKKESFPLTVTSAQKNPTAFYLCASSQQGASYEQYFGPGTRLTVT.

This chain connects TRBV30 to TRBJ2-3; 7 bases are shared with TRBD2. Germline assignment: CDR1 GTSNPN and CDR2 SVGIG (reference sequence). Trimming took 3 bases from V and 2 from J; bases not matched to a gene: 17. The CDR3 is 18 residues long. CDR3 residues: CAWRALWTRSAHTDTQYF. The CDR3 nucleotides read TGTGCCTGGAGGGCCCTCTGGACTAGGAGCGCACACACAGATACGCAGTATTTT.

The V call is TRBV7-3, the J call TRBJ2-3; TRBD2 matches 9 bases. V gave up 5 bases and J gave up 0 bases; unmatched junction bases: 9. Germline V gene lookup returns CDR1 SGHTA and CDR2 FQGTGA. The CDR3 contains 17 residues. The CDR3 is CASSRGERGVSTDTQYF. CDR3 nucleotides: TGTGCCAGCAGCAGAGGGGAGCGGGGGGTAAGCACAGATACGCAGTATTTT. Complete variable domain (other parts from reference TRBV7-3 and TRBJ2-3): GAGVSQTPSNKVTEKGKYVELRCDPISGHTALYWYRQSLGQGPEFLIYFQGTGAADDSGLPNDRFFAVRPEGSVSTLKIQRTERGDSAVYLCASSRGERGVSTDTQYFGPGTRLTVL.

The gene calls are TRBV10-3 and TRBJ1-2, with no clear D. The CDR3 loop spans 12 amino acids. The germline V gene encodes CDR1 ENHRY and CDR2 SYGVKD. V was trimmed by 4 bases and J by 8 bases, leaving 11 bases between them. This CDR3 reads CAISAELDGYTF. The CDR3 DNA is TGTGCCATCAGTGCCGAGTTGGACGGCTACACCTTC.

V is TRBV5-4 and J is TRBJ2-7; 8 bases agree with TRBD2. CDR1 SGHNT and CDR2 YYREEE come from the germline V gene (reference sequence). The J segment lost 4 bases and the V segment lost 7 bases, leaving 10 bases of the junction unmatched. The CDR3 is 14 residues long. CDR3 sequence: CASGPPGRGYEQYF. The CDR3 nucleotides read TGTGCCAGCGGACCCCCCGGGAGGGGGTACGAGCAGTACTTC.

The CDR3 DNA sequence: TGTGCCAGTAGCCCCCGGGCGGGAAAATATAGCAATCAGCCCCAGCATTTT. It translates to CASSPRAGKYSNQPQHF. The chain joins TRBV19 to TRBJ1-5; D not certain. The CDR3 consists of 17 residues. The V and J ends lost 6 bases and 0 bases respectively, with 18 bases between them. Germline loops: CDR1 LNHDA, CDR2 SQIVND (reference sequence).

The chain has TRBV11-3 and TRBJ1-1; D gene ambiguous. Germline V gene lookup returns CDR1 SGHNT and CDR2 YENEEA. V lost 3 bases and J 0 bases, leaving 5 bases between the germline ends. The CDR3 extends over 13 amino acids. The CDR3 loop is CASSLEVNTEAFF. The DNA of the CDR3 is TGTGCCAGCAGCTTGGAGGTGAACACTGAAGCTTTCTTT.

This chain connects TRBV7-9 to TRBJ2-3, with D perhaps matching TRBD2 (5 bases). The length of the CDR3 is 14 residues. CDR1 is SEHNR, CDR2 FQNEAQ, per germline (reference sequence). Between the trimmed V and J ends, which lost 5 bases and 2 bases, there was a span of 11 bases. The CDR3 DNA is TGTGCCAGCAGCCTACGACTACTCACAGATACGCAGTATTTT. It encodes CASSLRLLTDTQYF. Variable domain in full (rest from reference TRBV7-9 and TRBJ2-3): DTGVSQNPRHKITKRGQNVTFRCDPISEHNRLYWYRQTLGQGPEFLTYFQNEAQLEKSRLLSDRFSAERPKGSFSTLEIQRTEQGDSAMYLCASSLRLLTDTQYFGPGTRLTVL.

V usage is TRBV9 and J usage is TRBJ1-2; D call uncertain. CDR1 SGDLS and CDR2 YYNGEE come from the germline V gene. Trimming removed 4 bases from V and 8 bases from J, with 18 bases in between. The CDR3 has 14 residues. CDR3: CASSSRTSRGGYTF. The CDR3 DNA reads TGTGCCAGCAGCTCCCGGACCTCCCGGGGAGGCTACACCTTC.

A few counts support this clone. The CDR3 loop reads CAWWGQGGWDTEAFF. The CDR3 DNA reads as TGTGCCTGGTGGGGACAGGGTGGATGGGACACTGAAGCTTTCTTT. V is TRBV30 and J is TRBJ1-1; 9 nucleotides match TRBD1. J gave up 3 bases and V 5 bases, and 10 bases lay outside the gene matches. This CDR3 has 15 amino acids. Germline CDR1 is GTSNPN and CDR2 is SVGIG (reference sequence).

J is TRBJ2-3 and V is TRBV29-1; 9 positions agree with TRBD2. V shed 7 bases and J 3 bases; nucleotides not matched to a gene: 8. The CDR3 sequence is 14 residues long. Germline CDR1 is SQVTM and CDR2 is ANQGSEA. The DNA for the CDR3 is TGCAGCGGAGGAACGACTAGCGGTACAGATACGCAGTATTTT. Protein sequence: CSGGTTSGTDTQYF.

The rearrangement uses TRBV4-2 and TRBJ2-5; 10 bases align to TRBD1. The V gene's germline CDR1 is LGHNA and CDR2 YNFKEQ. J was trimmed by 0 bases and V by 2 bases; bases with no gene match: 12. This CDR3 region has 19 residues. CDR3 loop: CASSQSGLGQGLYQETQYF. Here the CDR3 DNA reads TGTGCCAGCAGCCAAAGCGGATTGGGACAGGGGTTATACCAAGAGACCCAGTACTTC.

V gene TRBV30 combines with J gene TRBJ2-1; D possibly corresponds to TRBD1 (5 bases). V lost 0 bases and J 9 bases, leaving 15 bases between the germline ends. This CDR3 spans 14 amino acids. Germline V gene lookup returns CDR1 GTSNPN and CDR2 SVGIG (reference sequence). The CDR3 reads CAWSVGVTTSEQFF. The CDR3 nucleotides are TGTGCCTGGAGTGTAGGGGTAACTACAAGTGAGCAGTTCTTC.

This sequence joins TRBV9 and TRBJ2-1; 10 nucleotides line up with TRBD2. CDR3 length: 15 amino acids. The V gene end was trimmed by 3 bases and the J gene end by 4 bases; junction bases not matched to a gene: 4. Germline loops: CDR1 SGDLS, CDR2 YYNGEE. The CDR3 here is CASSETSGLYNEQFF. DNA for the CDR3: TGTGCCAGCAGCGAGACTAGCGGGCTTTACAATGAGCAGTTCTTC.

The genes are TRBV4-3 and TRBJ2-7; possible D gene TRBD2, 5 bases. Trimming shortened V by 0 bases and J by 3 bases, and 12 bases separated the two germline ends. Germline loops: CDR1 LGHNA, CDR2 YSLEER. The CDR3 totals 15 residues. The CDR3 loop reads CASSQDQREIYEQYF. CDR3 sequence (DNA): TGCGCCAGCAGCCAAGATCAGAGGGAGATCTACGAGCAGTACTTC.

This clone turned up a few times. J is TRBJ2-1 and V is TRBV30; D tentatively fits TRBD1 or TRBD2 (7 bases each). This CDR3 is 14 amino acids long. V lost 5 bases, J lost 4 bases, and 15 bases lay in between. Germline V gives CDR1 GTSNPN, CDR2 SVGIG (reference sequence). The CDR3 DNA sequence: TGTGCCTGGCAGGGGGGGGAGAGGTACAATGAGCAGTTCTTC. Encoded protein: CAWQGGERYNEQFF.

The genes are TRBV5-6 and TRBJ2-3; D ambiguous. The length of the CDR3 is 13 residues. Trimming left V 2 bases short and J 2 bases short, with 6 bases between. CDR1 and CDR2 from the germline V gene are SGHDT and YYEEEE. CDR3 region: CASSFRNTDTQYF. The CDR3 DNA is TGTGCCAGCAGCTTTCGGAACACAGATACGCAGTATTTT.

CDR3 residues: CASSLTVNYGYTF. The DNA for the CDR3 is TGTGCCAGTAGCCTCACAGTTAACTATGGCTACACCTTC. The chain recombines TRBV19 with TRBJ1-2; D remains unclear. The V gene's germline CDR1 is LNHDA and CDR2 SQIVND (reference sequence). The CDR3 is made up of 13 amino acids. The V end lost 6 bases, the J end lost 1 base, and 9 bases lay between the germline ends.

The chain carries TRBV19 and TRBJ1-4, with D possibly TRBD1 on 5 matching bases. The CDR3 is 13 residues long. V shed 2 bases and J shed 6 bases, with 7 bases lying between them. Germline V gene data show CDR1 as LNHDA and CDR2 as SQIVND (reference sequence). The CDR3 loop reads CASSIWGDEKLFF. The CDR3 DNA reads as TGTGCCAGTAGTATATGGGGCGATGAAAAACTGTTTTTT.

V usage is TRBV19 and J usage is TRBJ2-1; D may be TRBD2 (5 bases). This CDR3 has 13 amino acids. Germline V gene data show CDR1 as LNHDA and CDR2 as SQIVND (reference sequence). Trimming shortened V by 3 bases and J by 3 bases, and 6 bases separated the two germline ends. CDR3 DNA sequence: TGTGCCAGTAGTATTGACTACTACAATGAGCAGTTCTTC. Residues: CASSIDYYNEQFF.

By frequency in the sample, this clone is medium-sized (0.01 to 0.1%). The genes are TRBV15 and TRBJ2-7; 8 bases align to TRBD2. The length of the CDR3 is 14 residues. The J segment lost 4 bases and the V segment lost 5 bases, leaving 7 bases of the junction unmatched. Germline CDR1 and CDR2: LNHNV and YYDKDF (reference sequence). The CDR3 sequence: CATSPSTSGYEQYF. As DNA, the CDR3 is TGTGCCACCAGCCCCTCCACTAGCGGATACGAGCAGTACTTC.

This rearrangement joins TRBV5-4 to TRBJ2-1, with unresolved D. The germline gives CDR1 SGHNT, CDR2 YYREEE (reference sequence). Trimming cost V 4 bases and J 2 bases, with 13 bases left between them. The CDR3 has 15 amino acids. In DNA form, the CDR3 reads TGTGCCAGCAGCCTGGCGGAGCTGGCCTACAATGAGCAGTTCTTC. Residues: CASSLAELAYNEQFF.

The V gene is TRBV7-6, the J gene TRBJ2-7; a weak D match, TRBD2 (6 bases). Trimming took off 5 bases at V and 0 bases at J, with 17 bases between the two ends. The CDR3 has 16 amino acids. Germline CDR1 is SGHVS and CDR2 is FNYEAQ. The CDR3 protein is CASSRGPRGGSYEQYF. In nucleotides, the CDR3 is TGTGCCAGCAGCCGGGGTCCGCGGGGAGGCTCCTACGAGCAGTACTTC.

The V and J genes are TRBV7-3 and TRBJ2-1; TRBD2 might be the D (5 bases). The CDR3 contains 15 residues. The V end lost 3 bases, the J end lost 4 bases, and 13 bases lay between the germline ends. The V gene's germline CDR1 is SGHTA and CDR2 FQGTGA. CDR3 protein: CASSFGGGSYNEQFF. The CDR3 DNA is TGTGCCAGCAGCTTCGGTGGCGGGTCATACAATGAGCAGTTCTTC.

V gene TRBV7-9 combines with J gene TRBJ2-5; D may be TRBD1 or TRBD2 (5 bases each). Trimming took off 2 bases at V and 1 base at J, with 11 bases between the two ends. The CDR3 runs to 15 residues. Germline V gene lookup returns CDR1 SEHNR and CDR2 FQNEAQ (reference sequence). The CDR3 is CASSLMGVGQETQYF. CDR3 bases: TGTGCCAGCAGCTTAATGGGGGTCGGCCAAGAGACCCAGTACTTC.

The chain has TRBV6-6 and TRBJ1-6, with 7 bases fitting TRBD1. Germline V gene data show CDR1 as MNHNY and CDR2 as SVGAGI (reference sequence). The CDR3 is made up of 15 amino acids. With 0 bases clipped from V and 11 bases from J, the junction kept 7 bases outside the gene matches. CDR3 loop: CASSYSGQGETPLHF. In DNA, the CDR3 is TGTGCCAGCAGTTACTCGGGGCAGGGGGAGACACCCCTCCACTTT.

The chain recombines TRBV5-6 with TRBJ2-5; D might be TRBD2 (7 bases). V lost 4 bases and J 6 bases, leaving 19 bases between the germline ends. The CDR3 has 15 residues. Germline CDR1 and CDR2: SGHDT and YYEEEE. The CDR3 sequence: CASSPSTGGGKTQYF. CDR3 coding DNA: TGTGCCAGCAGCCCCTCTACGGGGGGCGGAAAGACCCAGTACTTC.

The V gene is TRBV7-8, the J gene TRBJ1-1; D perhaps matches TRBD1 (6 bases). Trimming cost V 2 bases and J 0 bases, with 16 bases left between them. The length of the CDR3 is 17 residues. In germline, CDR1 is SGHVS, CDR2 FQNEAQ. In DNA form, the CDR3 reads TGTGCCAGCAGCTTACGACAGGCCCCCGACATGAACACTGAAGCTTTCTTT. Amino acid sequence: CASSLRQAPDMNTEAFF.